The rows below give T cell receptor beta chains drawn from one sample of a study of blood T cell repertoires in COVID-19. Data came from immunoSEQ multiplex PCR; TCRdb stores just in-frame clones and leaves some out. The sample has hundreds of thousands of clones, over 75% seen once; the top ten hold approximately 1%. The specimen sequenced was PBMCs or T cells enriched from blood (not recorded which). Source of these receptors: a woman aged 25 to 39 who had recovered from COVID-19. CDR3s leave out the opening cysteine and the closing phenylalanine or tryptophan. Fields, in order: V gene, J gene, D gene, CDR3 protein. The D gene is left open where the match is weak.

TRBV29-1	TRBJ1-1	.	SVAPLFRTEAF
TRBV20-1	TRBJ1-2	.	SAQNYGYI
TRBV11-2	TRBJ2-7	TRBD2	ASSFKRGGLDEQY
TRBV5-5	TRBJ1-5	TRBD1	ASSLEGQRHQPQH
TRBV21-1	TRBJ1-5	.	SNQPQH
TRBV24-1	TRBJ2-3	.	ATSDGGTDTQY
TRBV9	TRBJ1-5	TRBD1	ASSVQGGQPQH
TRBV23-1	TRBJ1-2	.	ARCTLTPLGYGYT
TRBV30	TRBJ1-5	.	AWSVGSNQPQH
TRBV7-2	TRBJ2-2	.	ASSLRFRTANTGELF
TRBV28	TRBJ1-2	.	ASSLYGGYT
TRBV4-1	TRBJ2-2	TRBD2	ASSRLREVGGELF
TRBV3-1/TRBV3-2	TRBJ1-5	.	ASSQGSGNQPQH
TRBV3-1/TRBV3-2	TRBJ2-5	TRBD2	ASSQEASGAYQETQY
TRBV15	TRBJ1-3	.	ATSSLRQGGNTIY
TRBV7-9	TRBJ2-1	.	ASSPDRATYNEQF
TRBV6-5	TRBJ1-1	.	ASIKRGGPTEAF
TRBV30	TRBJ2-7	.	AWSVSQGLPYEQY
TRBV7-9	TRBJ1-5	.	ASRGGDSNQPQH
TRBV7-9	TRBJ1-2	TRBD1	ASSPDRVNYGYT
TRBV5-6	TRBJ2-7	.	ASSQFTGEQY
TRBV6-5	TRBJ1-2	.	ASSMDRQDYGYT
TRBV5-1	TRBJ2-7	.	ASSPKRLFGDEQY
TRBV7-2	TRBJ1-1	TRBD1	ASSRGTGLGNTEAF
TRBV28	TRBJ1-4	.	ASSPQGPTNEKLF
TRBV6-5	TRBJ1-1	.	ASTTVEGVNTEAF
TRBV19	TRBJ2-1	TRBD2	ASSMLAGDYNEQF
TRBV7-2	TRBJ2-7	.	ASSLDRAYEQY
TRBV29-1	TRBJ1-1	.	GRGEAF
TRBV10-1	TRBJ2-3	.	ASGPAARTDTQY
TRBV29-1	TRBJ1-1	TRBD1	SVIGTGHRYTEAF
TRBV5-1	TRBJ1-4	.	ASSLRDTEKLF
TRBV11-2	TRBJ2-1	.	ASSGSGGSYNEQF
TRBV30	TRBJ2-2	TRBD1	AWDGTGLLTGELF
TRBV27	TRBJ2-7	.	ASSPFYLTYEQY
TRBV7-9	TRBJ2-3	TRBD2	ASSLVTYLAGGPEDTQY
TRBV5-5	TRBJ1-3	.	ASSLVGDLQSSGNTIY
TRBV5-1	TRBJ2-3	TRBD1	ASSLVKAGGVWTDTQY
TRBV5-1	TRBJ1-4	TRBD1	ASRGQGTNEKLF
TRBV7-9	TRBJ2-7	.	ASSFSGLEQY
TRBV27	TRBJ2-1	TRBD2	ASSWGGRTYNEQF
TRBV9	TRBJ1-1	.	ASSVRGAAMNTEAF
TRBV4-1	TRBJ1-5	.	ASSQGGSGVGSQPQH
TRBV18	TRBJ1-5	.	ASSPRAGISQH
TRBV6-5	TRBJ2-3	.	ASTLRGQGGWLQY
TRBV19	TRBJ1-5	TRBD1	ASSPTGGGQPQH
TRBV27	TRBJ2-1	.	ASTFDSSSYNEQF
TRBV11-3	TRBJ1-1	TRBD1	ASRTGVNTEAF
TRBV24-1	TRBJ1-5	.	ATSAPGGHHQPQH